The T cell receptor (beta chain) described here comes from a study of post-analysis software for immune sequencing data. Study-level results: Five or six TRBV segments, TRBV5-6, TRBV5-1 and TRBV20-1 among them, were found more frequent in patients than controls.

This clonotype was counted only a few times. Its antigen is still unknown. CDR1 and CDR2 (germline): DFQATT, SNEGSKA (reference sequence). The CDR3 spans 18 residues. The V segment lost 2 bases and the J segment 4 bases; nucleotides outside the gene matches: 16. Presence of unique molecular identifiers characterized the TCR beta cDNA libraries. Each CDR3 protein gets one entry after TCRdb re-called the PCR reads with MiXCR. This sample carries 430,000 or so distinct CDR3 sequences, approximately 39% of them seen once, and the ten largest clones take under 9%. The genes are TRBV20-1 and TRBJ2-7; 11 bases map to TRBD2. Sample: blood. The sequence derives from a girl aged 2-15 years with multiple sclerosis. The chain's CDR3 is CSARRRVAGGPFSYEQYF. In DNA form, the CDR3 reads TGCAGTGCTAGACGGAGGGTAGCGGGAGGGCCCTTTTCATACGAGCAGTACTTC.